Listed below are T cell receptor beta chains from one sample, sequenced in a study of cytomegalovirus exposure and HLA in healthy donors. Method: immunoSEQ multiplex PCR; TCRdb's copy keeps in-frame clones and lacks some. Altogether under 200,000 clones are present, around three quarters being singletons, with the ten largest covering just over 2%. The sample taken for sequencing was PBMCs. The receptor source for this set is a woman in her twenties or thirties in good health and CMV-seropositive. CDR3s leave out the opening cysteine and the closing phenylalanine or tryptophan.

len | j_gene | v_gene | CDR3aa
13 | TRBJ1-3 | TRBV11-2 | ASSEGQNSGNTIY
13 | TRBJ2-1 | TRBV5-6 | ASSRELAGVNEQF
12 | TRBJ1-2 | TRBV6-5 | ASSSGTGGNGYT
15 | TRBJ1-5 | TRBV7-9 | ASSRGQGSHSNQPQH
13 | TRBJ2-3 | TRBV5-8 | ASSLSVPSTDTQY
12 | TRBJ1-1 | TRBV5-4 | ASSLNQGAGEAF
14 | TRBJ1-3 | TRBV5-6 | ASSLVTSWTGNTIY
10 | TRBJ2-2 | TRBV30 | AWGTGAGELF
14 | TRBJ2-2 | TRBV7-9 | ASSYSSGANTGELF
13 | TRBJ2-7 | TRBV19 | ASSIMVARDSEQY
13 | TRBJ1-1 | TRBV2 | ASSEKGYRHTEAF
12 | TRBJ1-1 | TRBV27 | ASSSGLPNTEAF
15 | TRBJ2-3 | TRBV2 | ASSEALLERGTDTQY
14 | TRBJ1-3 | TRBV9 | ASSVAVAGTGNTIY
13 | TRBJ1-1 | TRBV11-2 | ASSSVRDKNTEAF
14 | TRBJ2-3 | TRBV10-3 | AISGLAGTSTDTQY
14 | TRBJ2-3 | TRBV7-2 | ASSSGLAGSSSTQY
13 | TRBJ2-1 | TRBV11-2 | ASSLVRGRHNEQF
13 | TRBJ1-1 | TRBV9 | ASSPAGLGNTEAF
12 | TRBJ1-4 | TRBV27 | ASSLRRAGEKLF
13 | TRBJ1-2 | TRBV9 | ASSPHPSGQSGYT
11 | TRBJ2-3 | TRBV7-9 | ASKTSGRDTQY
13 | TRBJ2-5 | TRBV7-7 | ASSSGTPGMETQY
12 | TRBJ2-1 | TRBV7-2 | ASSRDRGRDEQF
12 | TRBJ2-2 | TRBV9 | ASSVGLNTGELF
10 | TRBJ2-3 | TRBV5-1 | ASSFRADTQY
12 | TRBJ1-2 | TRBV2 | ASSVPDSYYGYT
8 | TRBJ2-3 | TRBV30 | AWGGDTQY
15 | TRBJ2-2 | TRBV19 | ASSVKREWSLTGELF
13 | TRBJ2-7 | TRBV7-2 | ASSPPGLGSYEQY
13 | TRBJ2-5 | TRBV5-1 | ASSQTSGDQGTQY
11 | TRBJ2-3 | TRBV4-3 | ASSLRVADTQY
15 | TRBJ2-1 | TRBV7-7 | ASSLSILLAPVDEQF